Presented here are 25 T cell receptor beta chains from one specimen sequenced in a study of beta chain features in type 1 diabetes. Notes on the study in general: Among patients with Type 1 diabetes, TCRB CDR3s were moderately but significantly shorter in every one of the four CD4+ subsets.

These receptors are not linked to any known antigen. The isolated RNA, all of it, was reverse transcribed, so expressed TCRB transcripts were what got sequenced. Sequencing was performed with immunoSEQ multiplex PCR; in TCRdb, only in-frame clones are kept and a portion is missing. The sample contains hundreds of thousands of clones, 13% of which appear only once. The sequencing input was naive CD4+ T cells from blood. These receptors all come from a man aged 18 to 29 with type 1 diabetes.

This clone was counted between two and nine times. V gene TRBV25-1 combines with J gene TRBJ1-6, with D maybe TRBD1 (5 bases). The germline gives CDR1 MGHDK, CDR2 SYGVNS. The CDR3 has 14 amino acids. Trimming removed 3 bases from V and 14 bases from J, with 17 bases in between. DNA of the CDR3: TGTGCCAGCAGTGACTGGGACCCCACGGTGGCCCTCCACTTT. Translation gives CASSDWDPTVALHF. The full variable domain, rest sourced from reference TRBV25-1 and TRBJ1-6, is EADIYQTPRYLVIGTGKKITLECSQTMGHDKMYWYQQDPGMELHLIHYSYGVNSTEKGDLSSESTVSRIRTEHFPLTLESARPSHTSQYLCASSDWDPTVALHFGNGTRLTVT.

This clone was detected a few times. The V and J genes are TRBV30 and TRBJ2-6; D is ambiguous. Germline assignment: CDR1 GTSNPN and CDR2 SVGIG (reference sequence). There are 12 residues in the CDR3. Trimming took 5 bases from V and 2 from J, leaving 4 bases between them. The CDR3 DNA reads TGTGCCTGGGGGACTGGGGCCAACGTCCTGACTTTC. Translating it yields CAWGTGANVLTF.

V gene TRBV6-5 combines with J gene TRBJ2-3, with unresolved D. V was cut by 8 bases and J by 2 bases, with 5 bases left in between. This CDR3 region has 11 residues. Germline V lookup: CDR1 MNHEY, CDR2 SVGAGI. The CDR3 bases are TGTGCCAGCCATAACACAGATACGCAGTATTTT. Translating it yields CASHNTDTQYF.

This clone was seen a few times. The chain joins TRBV27 to TRBJ1-1; D might be TRBD1 (5 bases). With 8 bases removed from V and 4 bases from J, the gap between germline ends came to 26 bases. Per the germline V gene, CDR1 is MNHEY and CDR2 is SMNVEV (reference sequence). The CDR3 is 17 residues long. The CDR3 DNA reads TGTGCCAGCCTGCCGTGGGCCCCGCGGGGGGGAAGCACTGAAGCTTTCTTT. This gives the protein CASLPWAPRGGSTEAFF.

This chain uses TRBV5-1 with TRBJ2-1; 10 bases match TRBD2. The CDR3 extends over 16 amino acids. Germline V gives CDR1 SGHRS, CDR2 YFSETQ. J lost 1 base, V lost 4 bases, and 5 bases had no gene match. Written as DNA, the CDR3 is TGCGCCAGCAGCGTCCTAGCGGGGGCTTCCTACAATGAGCAGTTCTTC. Its protein product is CASSVLAGASYNEQFF.

The rearrangement joins TRBV15 to TRBJ1-1; no definite D call. The CDR3 sequence is 15 residues long. CDR1 is LNHNV and CDR2 is YYDKDF in the germline V gene (reference sequence). V was cut by 0 bases and J by 3 bases, with 11 bases left in between. The CDR3 loop is CATSRDRQEDTEAFF. For the CDR3, the DNA is TGTGCCACCAGCAGAGATCGTCAGGAGGACACTGAAGCTTTCTTT.

J is TRBJ2-3 and V is TRBV7-2; either TRBD1 or TRBD2 may fit D (5 bases each). V dropped 3 bases and J dropped 2 bases, with 9 bases sitting between them. This CDR3 is built from 14 residues. Germline CDR1 is SGHTA and CDR2 is FQGNSA. CDR3 sequence reads: CASSLGDYTDTQYF. The DNA for the CDR3 is TGTGCCAGCAGCTTGGGGGATTACACAGATACGCAGTATTTT.

This chain uses TRBV7-9 with TRBJ1-1; possibly TRBD1 for D (6 bases). Germline CDR1 reads SEHNR; CDR2 reads FQNEAQ (reference sequence). The CDR3 covers 14 residues. V lost 5 bases, J lost 6 bases, and 16 bases lay in between. Here the CDR3 DNA reads TGTGCCAGCAGCCAGACAATACAGGGACCTGAAGCTTTCTTT. Its translation: CASSQTIQGPEAFF.

In this sample, this clone turned up a few times. The J gene is TRBJ2-7, the V gene TRBV7-2; no definite D call. V lost 5 bases to trimming and J lost 2 bases, with 7 bases between them. Germline CDR1 and CDR2: SGHTA and FQGNSA. The CDR3 extends over 12 amino acids. This chain's CDR3 is CASSPYTYEQYF. DNA for the CDR3: TGTGCCAGCAGCCCTTACACCTACGAGCAGTACTTC.

This clone came up a few times. The chain joins TRBV6-1 to TRBJ1-1; 8 bases line up with TRBD1. J was trimmed by 4 bases and V by 7 bases; bases with no gene match: 5. CDR1 is MNHNS and CDR2 is SASEGT in the germline V gene. The CDR3 is made up of 13 amino acids. In DNA form, the CDR3 reads TGTGCCAGCACCTGGACAGGGAGCACTGAAGCTTTCTTT. This encodes CASTWTGSTEAFF.

The V call is TRBV27, the J call TRBJ1-2; D remains unclear. This CDR3 spans 15 amino acids. Germline V gene sequence: CDR1 MNHEY, CDR2 SMNVEV (reference sequence). Deletions cut 6 bases from V and 0 bases from J, with 14 bases between. The CDR3 nucleotides are TGTGCCAGCAGGGAGACGGTCGGAGCTAACTATGGCTACACCTTC. Translating gives CASRETVGANYGYTF.

This clone was seen a handful of times. The chain has TRBV7-3 and TRBJ2-6; D not resolved. Germline lookup yields CDR1 SGHTA and CDR2 FQGTGA. The CDR3 spans 16 residues. Trimming removed 1 base from V and 2 bases from J, with 9 bases in between. CDR3: CASSLMSSAGANVLTF. Here the CDR3 DNA reads TGTGCCAGCAGCTTAATGTCGTCCGCTGGGGCCAACGTCCTGACTTTC.

This sequence joins TRBV19 and TRBJ2-7; no firm D call. Germline V gene sequence: CDR1 LNHDA, CDR2 SQIVND (reference sequence). This CDR3 comprises 14 residues. Trimming removed 3 bases from V and 5 bases from J, with 14 bases in between. CDR3 coding DNA: TGTGCCAGTAGTATCCTAGACACGGCGGACGAGCAGTACTTC. Its protein is CASSILDTADEQYF.

The J gene is TRBJ2-5, the V gene TRBV7-9; perhaps TRBD2 as D (6 bases). The CDR3 loop spans 14 amino acids. V was clipped by 6 bases and J by 1 base, with 12 bases between them. CDR1 is SEHNR, CDR2 FQNEAQ, per germline (reference sequence). As DNA, the CDR3 is TGTGCCAGCAGACCCTTGGGGGGCCAAGAGACCCAGTACTTC. Amino acid sequence: CASRPLGGQETQYF. Supplemented by reference TRBV7-9 and TRBJ2-5, the full variable domain reads DTGVSQNPRHKITKRGQNVTFRCDPISEHNRLYWYRQTLGQGPEFLTYFQNEAQLEKSRLLSDRFSAERPKGSFSTLEIQRTEQGDSAMYLCASRPLGGQETQYFGPGTRLLVL.

Only a few counts were recorded for this clone. The chain couples TRBV5-6 to TRBJ1-3; a possible D gene is TRBD1 (6 bases). The germline V gene has CDR1 SGHDT and CDR2 YYEEEE. V shed 4 bases and J shed 2 bases, with 13 bases lying between them. The CDR3 is made up of 15 amino acids. CDR3 protein: CASSTPRQAGNTIYF. The CDR3 bases are TGTGCCAGCAGCACGCCCCGACAGGCTGGAAACACCATATATTTT. Looking up the rest from reference TRBV5-6 and TRBJ1-3 gives the full variable domain: DAGVTQSPTHLIKTRGQQVTLRCSPKSGHDTVSWYQQALGQGPQFIFQYYEEEERQRGNFPDRFSGHQFPNYSSELNVNALLLGDSALYLCASSTPRQAGNTIYFGEGSWLTVV.

This chain links TRBV30 with TRBJ2-2; D perhaps matches TRBD1 (5 bases). V was pared by 0 bases and J by 4 bases, with 18 bases between. The germline V gene encodes CDR1 GTSNPN and CDR2 SVGIG (reference sequence). The CDR3 is 17 amino acids. Here the CDR3 DNA reads TGTGCCTGGAGTGTATTTGTAAGGGGCAGTCCCACCGGGGAGCTGTTTTTT. Its protein product is CAWSVFVRGSPTGELFF.

This clone was observed once. The rearrangement links TRBV5-6 to TRBJ2-7; D might be TRBD1 (6 bases). Per germline, CDR1 SGHDT and CDR2 YYEEEE. CDR3 length: 15 amino acids. Trimming removed 3 bases from V and 0 bases from J, with 13 bases in between. CDR3 region: CASSSPGHISYEQYF. CDR3 DNA: TGTGCCAGCAGCTCCCCGGGACATATCTCCTACGAGCAGTACTTC.

V gene TRBV7-9 combines with J gene TRBJ2-3; 10 nucleotides match TRBD1. The length of the CDR3 is 17 residues. Germline CDR1 SEHNR, CDR2 FQNEAQ (reference sequence). Trimming cost V 0 bases and J 8 bases; bases outside gene matches: 11. CDR3 nucleotides: TGTGCCAGCAGCTTAGCGAAGGGGGACAGGGGAGTGGGTACGCAGTATTTT. Translation gives CASSLAKGDRGVGTQYF.

The V call is TRBV2, the J call TRBJ2-1; TRBD2 matches at 9 bases. Germline V lookup: CDR1 SNHLY, CDR2 FYNNEI. The V gene end was trimmed by 0 bases and the J gene end by 6 bases; junction bases not matched to a gene: 6. The CDR3 is 16 amino acids. For the CDR3, the DNA is TGTGCCAGCAGTGAAGCCGGACTAGCGCCTCGCAATGAGCAGTTCTTC. Its translation: CASSEAGLAPRNEQFF.

Comment on this clone: This same CDR3 is encoded by further DNA sequences in the sample. This chain joins TRBV30 and TRBJ1-5, with 8 bases identical to TRBD1. Germline CDR1 is GTSNPN and CDR2 is SVGIG (reference sequence). The junction had 2 bases not matched to a gene; V was cut back by 2 bases and J by 2 bases. This CDR3 has 14 amino acids. CDR3 nucleotide sequence: TGTGCCTGGAGTCGGGGACAGGGCAATCAGCCCCAGCATTTT. Protein product: CAWSRGQGNQPQHF.

V gene TRBV7-7 combines with J gene TRBJ2-3, with 8 bases fitting TRBD2. The CDR3 sequence is 15 residues long. CDR1 and CDR2 from the germline V gene are SSHAT and FNYEAQ (reference sequence). V shed 8 bases, J shed 2 bases, and the junction held 9 bases outside the gene matches. The CDR3 loop is CASSSGTRDTDTQYF. The CDR3 DNA reads TGTGCCAGCTCCTCCGGGACTAGAGACACAGATACGCAGTATTTT.

This clone appeared a few times. This same CDR3 is encoded by further DNA sequences in the sample. The chain employs TRBV7-9 and TRBJ1-1; D call uncertain. The germline V gene encodes CDR1 SEHNR and CDR2 FQNEAQ (reference sequence). The CDR3 consists of 13 residues. The V end was cut by 0 bases, the J end by 1 base, with 3 bases between. In nucleotides, the CDR3 is TGTGCCAGCAGCTTAGCTCGGAACACTGAAGCTTTCTTT. This sequence encodes CASSLARNTEAFF.

This clone turned up a few times. This sequence joins TRBV10-3 and TRBJ1-2, with no clear D. V shed 4 bases and J shed 4 bases, with 16 bases lying between them. CDR3 length equals 15 residues. Germline V lookup: CDR1 ENHRY, CDR2 SYGVKD. The CDR3 sequence is CAISGHSDPPYGYTF. The CDR3 DNA reads as TGTGCCATCAGTGGGCACAGTGACCCTCCCTATGGCTACACCTTC.

The chain recombines TRBV5-1 with TRBJ1-2, with TRBD1 matching 8 bases. The CDR3 spans 16 residues. After removal of 6 bases from V and 7 bases from J, the junction contained 17 bases not matched to a gene. Germline loops: CDR1 SGHRS, CDR2 YFSETQ. The CDR3 sequence is CASTLPGTGLEGGYTF. The CDR3 bases are TGCGCCAGCACCCTTCCCGGGACAGGTCTCGAAGGTGGCTACACCTTC.

The chain employs TRBV9 and TRBJ2-5, with unresolved D. Trimming shortened V by 0 bases and J by 2 bases, and 5 bases separated the two germline ends. The germline V gene encodes CDR1 SGDLS and CDR2 YYNGEE. The CDR3 totals 13 residues. The CDR3 loop reads CASSVAAQETQYF. In DNA, the CDR3 is TGTGCCAGCAGCGTAGCGGCACAAGAGACCCAGTACTTC.